This T cell receptor beta chain was sequenced during a study of T cell responses to AZD1222 COVID-19 vaccine. The CDR3 has 14 amino acids. V lost 6 bases, J lost 4 bases, and 12 bases lay in between. Per germline, CDR1 LNHDA and CDR2 SQIVND (reference sequence). Using immunoSEQ multiplex PCR, the repertoire was profiled, and TCRdb retains in-frame clones only, with some absent. In the table there are 130,000 to 150,000 clones, 85% to 95% of which are singletons. The sample in question was peripheral blood, obtained on day 0 of AZD1222 vaccination. This receptor was identified in an adult in good health. The J gene is TRBJ2-2, the V gene TRBV19, with D tentatively TRBD2 (6 bases). The DNA of the CDR3 is TGTGCCAGTAGCCCGGGACTTGGCACCGGGGAGCTGTTTTTT. Its protein is CASSPGLGTGELFF. The variable domain in full, with the rest retrieved from reference TRBV19 and TRBJ2-2, is DGGITQSPKYLFRKEGQNVTLSCEQNLNHDAMYWYRQDPGQGLRLIYYSQIVNDFQKGDIAEGYSVSREKKESFPLTVTSAQKNPTAFYLCASSPGLGTGELFFGEGSRLTVL.